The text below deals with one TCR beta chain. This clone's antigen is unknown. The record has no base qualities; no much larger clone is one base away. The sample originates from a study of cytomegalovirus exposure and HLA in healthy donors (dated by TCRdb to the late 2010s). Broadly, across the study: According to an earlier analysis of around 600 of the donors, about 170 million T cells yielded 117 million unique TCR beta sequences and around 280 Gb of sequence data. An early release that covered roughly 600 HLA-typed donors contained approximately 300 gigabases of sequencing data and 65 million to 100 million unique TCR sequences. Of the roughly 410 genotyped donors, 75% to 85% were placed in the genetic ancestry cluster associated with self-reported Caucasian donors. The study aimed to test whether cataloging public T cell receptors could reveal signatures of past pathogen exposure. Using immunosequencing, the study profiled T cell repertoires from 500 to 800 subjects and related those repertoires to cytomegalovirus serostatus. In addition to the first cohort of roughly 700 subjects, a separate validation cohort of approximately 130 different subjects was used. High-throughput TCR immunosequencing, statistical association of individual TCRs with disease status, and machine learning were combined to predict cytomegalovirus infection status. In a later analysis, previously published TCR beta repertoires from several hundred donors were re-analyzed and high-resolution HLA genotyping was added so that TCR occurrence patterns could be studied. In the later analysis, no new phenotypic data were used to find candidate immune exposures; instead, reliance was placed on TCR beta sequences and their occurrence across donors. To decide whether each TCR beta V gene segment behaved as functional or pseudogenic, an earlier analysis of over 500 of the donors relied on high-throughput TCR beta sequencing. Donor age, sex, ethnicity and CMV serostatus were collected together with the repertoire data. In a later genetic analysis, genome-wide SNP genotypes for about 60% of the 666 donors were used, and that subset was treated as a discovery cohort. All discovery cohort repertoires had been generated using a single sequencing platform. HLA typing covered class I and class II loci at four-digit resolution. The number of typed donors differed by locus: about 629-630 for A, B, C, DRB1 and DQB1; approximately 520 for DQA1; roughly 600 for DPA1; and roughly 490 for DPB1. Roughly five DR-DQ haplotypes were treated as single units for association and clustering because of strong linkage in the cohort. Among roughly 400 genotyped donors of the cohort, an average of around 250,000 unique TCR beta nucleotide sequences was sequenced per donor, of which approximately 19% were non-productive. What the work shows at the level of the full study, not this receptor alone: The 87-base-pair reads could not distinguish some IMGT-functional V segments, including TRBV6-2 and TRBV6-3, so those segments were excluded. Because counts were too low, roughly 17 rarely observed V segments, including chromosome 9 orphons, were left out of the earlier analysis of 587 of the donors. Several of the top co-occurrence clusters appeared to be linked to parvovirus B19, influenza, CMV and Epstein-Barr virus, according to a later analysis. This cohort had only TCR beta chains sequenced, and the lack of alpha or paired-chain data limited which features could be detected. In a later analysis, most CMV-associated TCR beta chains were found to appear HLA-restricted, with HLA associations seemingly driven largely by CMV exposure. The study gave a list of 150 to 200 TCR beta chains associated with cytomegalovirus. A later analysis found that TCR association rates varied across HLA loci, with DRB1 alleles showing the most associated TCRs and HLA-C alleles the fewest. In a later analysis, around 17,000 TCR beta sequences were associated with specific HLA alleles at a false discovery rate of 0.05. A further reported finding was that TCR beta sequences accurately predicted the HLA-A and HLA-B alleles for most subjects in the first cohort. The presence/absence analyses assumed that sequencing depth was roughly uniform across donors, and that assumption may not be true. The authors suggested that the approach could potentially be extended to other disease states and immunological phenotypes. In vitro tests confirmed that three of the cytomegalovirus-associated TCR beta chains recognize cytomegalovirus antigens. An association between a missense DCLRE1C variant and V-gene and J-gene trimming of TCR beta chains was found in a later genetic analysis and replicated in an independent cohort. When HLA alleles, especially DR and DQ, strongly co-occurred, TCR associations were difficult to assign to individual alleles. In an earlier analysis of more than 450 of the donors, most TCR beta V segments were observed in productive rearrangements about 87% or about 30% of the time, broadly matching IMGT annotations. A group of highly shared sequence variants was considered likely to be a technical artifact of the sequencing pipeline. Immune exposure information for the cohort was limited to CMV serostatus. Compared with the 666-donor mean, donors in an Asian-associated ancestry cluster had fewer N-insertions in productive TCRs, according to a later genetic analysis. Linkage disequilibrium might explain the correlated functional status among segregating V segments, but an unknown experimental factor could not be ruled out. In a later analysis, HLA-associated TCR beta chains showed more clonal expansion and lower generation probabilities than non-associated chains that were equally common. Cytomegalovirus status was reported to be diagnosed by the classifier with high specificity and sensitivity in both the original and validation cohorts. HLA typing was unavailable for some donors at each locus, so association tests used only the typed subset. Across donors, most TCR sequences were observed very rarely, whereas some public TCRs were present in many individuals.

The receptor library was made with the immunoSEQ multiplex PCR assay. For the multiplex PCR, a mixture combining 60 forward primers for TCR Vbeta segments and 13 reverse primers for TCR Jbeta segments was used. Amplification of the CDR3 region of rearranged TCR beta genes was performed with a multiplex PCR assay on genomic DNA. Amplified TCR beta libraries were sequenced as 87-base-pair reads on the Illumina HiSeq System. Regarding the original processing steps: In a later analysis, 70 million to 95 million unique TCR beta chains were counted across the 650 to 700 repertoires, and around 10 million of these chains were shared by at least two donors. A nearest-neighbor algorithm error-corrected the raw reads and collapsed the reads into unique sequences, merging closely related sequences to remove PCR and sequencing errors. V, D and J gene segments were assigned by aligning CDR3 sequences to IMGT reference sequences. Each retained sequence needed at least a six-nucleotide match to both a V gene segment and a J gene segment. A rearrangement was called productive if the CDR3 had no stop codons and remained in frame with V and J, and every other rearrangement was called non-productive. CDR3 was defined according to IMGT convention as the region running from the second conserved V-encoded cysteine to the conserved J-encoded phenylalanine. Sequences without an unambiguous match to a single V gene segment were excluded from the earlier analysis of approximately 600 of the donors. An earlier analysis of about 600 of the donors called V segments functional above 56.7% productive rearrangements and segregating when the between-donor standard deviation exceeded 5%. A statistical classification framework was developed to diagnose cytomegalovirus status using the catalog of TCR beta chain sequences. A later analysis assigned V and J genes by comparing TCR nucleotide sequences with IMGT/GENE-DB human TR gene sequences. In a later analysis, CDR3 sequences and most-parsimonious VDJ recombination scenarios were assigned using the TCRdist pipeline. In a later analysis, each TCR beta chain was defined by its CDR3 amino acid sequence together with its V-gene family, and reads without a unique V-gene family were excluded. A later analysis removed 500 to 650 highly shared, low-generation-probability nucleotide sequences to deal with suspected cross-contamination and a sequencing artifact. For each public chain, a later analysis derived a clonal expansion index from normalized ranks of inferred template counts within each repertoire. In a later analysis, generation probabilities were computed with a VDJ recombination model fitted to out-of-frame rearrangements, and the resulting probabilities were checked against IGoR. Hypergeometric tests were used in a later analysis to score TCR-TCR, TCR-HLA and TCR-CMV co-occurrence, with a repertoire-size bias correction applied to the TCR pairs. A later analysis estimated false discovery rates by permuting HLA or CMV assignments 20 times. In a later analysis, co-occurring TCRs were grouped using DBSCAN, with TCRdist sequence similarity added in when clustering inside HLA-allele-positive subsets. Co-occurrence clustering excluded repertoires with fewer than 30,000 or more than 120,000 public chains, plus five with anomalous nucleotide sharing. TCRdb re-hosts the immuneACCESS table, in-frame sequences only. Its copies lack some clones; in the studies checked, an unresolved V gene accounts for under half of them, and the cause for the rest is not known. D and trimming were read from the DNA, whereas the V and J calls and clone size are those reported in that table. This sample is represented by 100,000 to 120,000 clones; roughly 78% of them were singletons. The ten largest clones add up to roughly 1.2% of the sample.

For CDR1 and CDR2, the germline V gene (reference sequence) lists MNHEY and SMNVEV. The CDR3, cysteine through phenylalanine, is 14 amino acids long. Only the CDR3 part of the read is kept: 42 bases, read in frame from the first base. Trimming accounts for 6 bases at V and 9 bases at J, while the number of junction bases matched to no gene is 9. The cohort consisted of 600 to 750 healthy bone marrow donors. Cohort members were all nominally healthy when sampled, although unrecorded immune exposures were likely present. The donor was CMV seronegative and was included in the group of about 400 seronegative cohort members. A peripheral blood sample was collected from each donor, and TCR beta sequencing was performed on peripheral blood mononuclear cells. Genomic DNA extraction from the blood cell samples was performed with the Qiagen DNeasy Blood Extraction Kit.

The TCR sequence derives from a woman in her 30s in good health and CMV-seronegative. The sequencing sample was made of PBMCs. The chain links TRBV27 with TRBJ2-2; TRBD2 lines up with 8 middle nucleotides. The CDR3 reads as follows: CASSLGGALRELFF. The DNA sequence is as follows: TGTGCCAGCAGCCTCGGGGGGGCCCTACGGGAGCTGTTTTTT.